This T cell receptor beta chain was found in a study of PD-L1 blockade in urothelial cancer. General observations from the study: At the 3-week point, tumor-associated blood clones expanded more in durable-benefit patients.

The time point here: peripheral blood 6 weeks after treatment start. This clone was seen only once. Its target is unknown. TCRdb keeps only in-frame clones here, not all; method: immunoSEQ multiplex PCR. The repertoire holds some 40,000 clones, with 75% to 95% as singletons. This specimen was PBMCs, taken around atezolizumab (anti-PD-L1) treatment. The sequence was collected from a man aged 70 or older with urothelial cancer.

The CDR3 DNA reads as TGTGCCAGCAGCCCAGGGACAGGTGGAACTTTCTTT. It is translated as CASSPGTGGTFF. The V gene is TRBV5-6, the J gene TRBJ1-1; TRBD1 agrees at 8 bases. Per germline, CDR1 SGHDT and CDR2 YYEEEE. This CDR3 is 12 amino acids long. The V segment lost 4 bases and the J segment 12 bases; nucleotides outside the gene matches: 8.